A selection of T cell receptor beta chains follows, all from one sample in a study of shared clonotypes between healthy human individuals. Only in-frame clones appear in the TCRdb table, and some are missing; sequencing was by immunoSEQ multiplex PCR. Here the sample spans 1.5 million to 2.5 million clones, approximately 94% being singletons. Material: naive CD8+ T cells sorted from blood. Receptors were obtained from a man in his late teens or twenties in good health. Both conserved end residues are part of each CDR3. Each record gives: J gene, V gene, CDR3 protein.

J gene: TRBJ2-1
V gene: TRBV23-1
CDR3 protein: CASTATNDYNEQFF

J gene: TRBJ2-7
V gene: TRBV5-6
CDR3 protein: CASSLTETYEQYF

J gene: TRBJ1-1
V gene: TRBV6-5
CDR3 protein: CASSYSLGTEAFF

J gene: TRBJ2-7
V gene: TRBV7-8
CDR3 protein: CASSTGTASYEQYF

J gene: TRBJ2-1
V gene: TRBV7-9
CDR3 protein: CASSPTGTGLNEQFF

J gene: TRBJ2-7
V gene: TRBV6-1
CDR3 protein: CASSDYPGQAVVGQYF

J gene: TRBJ2-7
V gene: TRBV5-1
CDR3 protein: CASSLNTNLYEQYF

J gene: TRBJ1-4
V gene: TRBV5-6
CDR3 protein: CASSEGDSNEKLFF

J gene: TRBJ2-2
V gene: TRBV5-6
CDR3 protein: CASSLFEFDRLTGELFF

J gene: TRBJ2-6
V gene: TRBV28
CDR3 protein: CASSPREGVGANVLTF

J gene: TRBJ1-2
V gene: TRBV27
CDR3 protein: CASSPPGGGYGYTF

J gene: TRBJ2-7
V gene: TRBV27
CDR3 protein: CASSPRTGGDEQYF

J gene: TRBJ2-7
V gene: TRBV27
CDR3 protein: CASSSRDQSYEQYF

J gene: TRBJ1-4
V gene: TRBV7-9
CDR3 protein: CASSIGTDLNEKLFF

J gene: TRBJ2-7
V gene: TRBV5-6
CDR3 protein: CASSAGTSGRFYEQYF

J gene: TRBJ2-7
V gene: TRBV20-1
CDR3 protein: CSAPAVHEQYF

J gene: TRBJ1-6
V gene: TRBV9
CDR3 protein: CASTTGESNNSPLHF

J gene: TRBJ1-2
V gene: TRBV30
CDR3 protein: CAWRELIRDRLAGYGYTF

J gene: TRBJ2-2
V gene: TRBV9
CDR3 protein: CASSVGSSGRDSGELFF

J gene: TRBJ1-1
V gene: TRBV13
CDR3 protein: CASSPGTVAEAFF

J gene: TRBJ1-1
V gene: TRBV4-1
CDR3 protein: CASSHPDDPNTEAFF

J gene: TRBJ2-1
V gene: TRBV7-8
CDR3 protein: CASSNRGGPYNEQFF

J gene: TRBJ1-3
V gene: TRBV21-1
CDR3 protein: CASSMGREAWEWDF

J gene: TRBJ2-1
V gene: TRBV10-2
CDR3 protein: CASSEFQQGGFDNEQFF

J gene: TRBJ1-2
V gene: TRBV6-5
CDR3 protein: CASREGDYGYTF

J gene: TRBJ2-1
V gene: TRBV11-2
CDR3 protein: CASSLAGGPGNEQFF

J gene: TRBJ2-7
V gene: TRBV19
CDR3 protein: CASGFRGDSYEQYF

J gene: TRBJ2-3
V gene: TRBV19
CDR3 protein: CASSWLAGGPDTQYF

J gene: TRBJ2-5
V gene: TRBV27
CDR3 protein: CASSRAEPQETQYF

J gene: TRBJ2-7
V gene: TRBV27
CDR3 protein: CASSSSIGVLSYEQYF

J gene: TRBJ1-1
V gene: TRBV13
CDR3 protein: CASSPRGHRGANTEAFF

J gene: TRBJ2-1
V gene: TRBV5-1
CDR3 protein: CASSLVGTSGGAYNEQFF

J gene: TRBJ2-7
V gene: TRBV10-3
CDR3 protein: CATQGDPYEQYF

J gene: TRBJ1-4
V gene: TRBV27
CDR3 protein: CASSLLGGDFDPTNEKLFF

J gene: TRBJ2-1
V gene: TRBV5-1
CDR3 protein: CASSSEMEQFF

J gene: TRBJ2-5
V gene: TRBV7-9
CDR3 protein: CATARGGQETQYF

J gene: TRBJ1-1
V gene: TRBV5-6
CDR3 protein: CASSLSGATEAFF

J gene: TRBJ1-2
V gene: TRBV6-5
CDR3 protein: CASSYTPDYGYTF

J gene: TRBJ2-7
V gene: TRBV7-2
CDR3 protein: CASSWRGGGAAYEQYF

J gene: TRBJ2-3
V gene: TRBV9
CDR3 protein: CASSAARLSTDTQYF

J gene: TRBJ2-7
V gene: TRBV5-1
CDR3 protein: CASSPDGVSYEQYF

J gene: TRBJ2-1
V gene: TRBV7-9
CDR3 protein: CASSLVPGQGNNEQFF

J gene: TRBJ2-2
V gene: TRBV7-9
CDR3 protein: CASSVERGDTGELFF

J gene: TRBJ2-7
V gene: TRBV29-1
CDR3 protein: CSVEVAASYEQYF